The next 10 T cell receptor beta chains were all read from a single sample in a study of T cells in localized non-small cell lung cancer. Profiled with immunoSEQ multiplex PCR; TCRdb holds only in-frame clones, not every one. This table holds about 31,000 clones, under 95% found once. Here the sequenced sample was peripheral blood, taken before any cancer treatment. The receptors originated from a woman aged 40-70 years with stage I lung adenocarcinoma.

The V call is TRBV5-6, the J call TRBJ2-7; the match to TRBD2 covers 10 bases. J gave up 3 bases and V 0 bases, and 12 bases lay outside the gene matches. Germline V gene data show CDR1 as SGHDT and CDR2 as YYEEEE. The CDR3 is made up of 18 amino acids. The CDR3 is CASSLATSGAPRRYEQYF. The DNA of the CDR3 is TGTGCCAGCAGCTTGGCTACTAGCGGGGCCCCTAGACGCTACGAGCAGTACTTC.

CDR3 protein: CASSFSRDGYYGYTF. Written as DNA, the CDR3 is TGTGCCAGCAGTTTCTCACGGGACGGCTACTATGGCTACACCTTC. The chain joins TRBV27 to TRBJ1-2; a weak D match, TRBD1 (5 bases). The CDR3 length is 15 residues. Trimming cost V 3 bases and J 3 bases, with 14 bases left between them. The germline V gene encodes CDR1 MNHEY and CDR2 SMNVEV (reference sequence).

The CDR3 is CASSLDLGRENTEAFF. The CDR3 nucleotides are TGTGCCAGCAGCTTAGATTTGGGGAGGGAGAACACTGAAGCTTTCTTT. This chain uses TRBV7-2 with TRBJ1-1; no firm D call. Germline V gene sequence: CDR1 SGHTA, CDR2 FQGNSA. The CDR3 consists of 16 residues. V lost 1 base, J lost 1 base, and 13 bases lay in between.

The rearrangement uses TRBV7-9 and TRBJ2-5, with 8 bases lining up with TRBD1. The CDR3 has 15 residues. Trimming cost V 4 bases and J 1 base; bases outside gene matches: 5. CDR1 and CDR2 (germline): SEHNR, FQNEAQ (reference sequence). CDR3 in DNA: TGTGCCAGCAGCTCGGTGGGGACAGGCCAAGAGACCCAGTACTTC. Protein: CASSSVGTGQETQYF.

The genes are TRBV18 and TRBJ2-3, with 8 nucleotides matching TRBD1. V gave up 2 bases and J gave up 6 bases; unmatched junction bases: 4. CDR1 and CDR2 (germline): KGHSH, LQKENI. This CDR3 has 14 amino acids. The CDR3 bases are TGTGCCAGCTCACCAGAGACAGGGGTGGATACGCAGTATTTT. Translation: CASSPETGVDTQYF.

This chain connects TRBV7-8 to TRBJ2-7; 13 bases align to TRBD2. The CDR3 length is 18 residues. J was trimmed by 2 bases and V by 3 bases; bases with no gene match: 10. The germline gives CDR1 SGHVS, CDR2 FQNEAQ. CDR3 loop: CASSFGRGLAGVPYEQYF. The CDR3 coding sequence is TGTGCCAGCAGCTTCGGTCGTGGACTAGCGGGAGTCCCCTACGAGCAGTACTTC.

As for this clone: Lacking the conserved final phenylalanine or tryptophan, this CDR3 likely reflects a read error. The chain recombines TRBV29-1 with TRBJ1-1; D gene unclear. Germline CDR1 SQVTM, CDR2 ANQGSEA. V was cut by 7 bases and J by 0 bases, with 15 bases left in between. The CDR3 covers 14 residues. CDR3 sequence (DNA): TGCAGCGCAGAGGGTAAGGGAGTGAACACTGAAGCTTTCCTT. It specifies CSAEGKGVNTEAFL.

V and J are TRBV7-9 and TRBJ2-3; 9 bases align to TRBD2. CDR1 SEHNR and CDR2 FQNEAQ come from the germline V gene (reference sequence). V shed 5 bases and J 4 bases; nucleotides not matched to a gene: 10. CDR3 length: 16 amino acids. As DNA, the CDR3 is TGTGCCAGCAGCCGCAGGACTAGCGAAAGGGCAGATACGCAGTATTTT. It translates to CASSRRTSERADTQYF.

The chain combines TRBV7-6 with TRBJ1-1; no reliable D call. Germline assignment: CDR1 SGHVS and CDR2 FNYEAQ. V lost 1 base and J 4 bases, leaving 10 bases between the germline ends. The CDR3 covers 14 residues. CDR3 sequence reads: CASSLVDLSTEAFF. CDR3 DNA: TGTGCCAGCAGCTTAGTGGATTTGAGCACTGAAGCTTTCTTT.

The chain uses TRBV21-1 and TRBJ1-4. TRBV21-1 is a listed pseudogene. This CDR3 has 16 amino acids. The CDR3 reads CASSKALWGELEKLFF. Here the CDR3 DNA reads TGTGCCAGCAGCAAAGCGCTTTGGGGGGAGCTTGAAAAACTGTTTTTT.